Below are 28 T cell receptor beta chains sequenced from a single sample in a study of OX40 agonist ivuxolimab in advanced cancers. Method: immunoSEQ multiplex PCR; TCRdb's copy keeps in-frame clones and lacks some. The sample lists 80,000 or so clones, roughly 91% seen once, with approximately 0.32% in the top ten. Material: CD4+ or CD8+ T cells sorted from blood, obtained in a trial of the OX40 agonist ivuxolimab. Every receptor here comes from an adult with an advanced solid tumor such as melanoma, head and neck, liver or kidney cancer.

The genes are TRBV27 and TRBJ1-2; 9 positions agree with TRBD1. Looked up from germline, CDR1 is MNHEY and CDR2 is SMNVEV (reference sequence). This CDR3 is 14 amino acids long. The V segment lost 7 bases and the J segment 8 bases; nucleotides outside the gene matches: 11. CDR3 bases: TGTGCCAGCACCTCCGACAGGGGGAGTTTGGGCTACACCTTC. This codes for CASTSDRGSLGYTF.

The chain joins TRBV19 to TRBJ2-7; 7 positions match TRBD2. CDR3 length equals 14 residues. Losses at the gene ends were 3 bases for V and 5 bases for J; bases not matched to a gene: 7. Germline CDR1 is LNHDA and CDR2 is SQIVND (reference sequence). The CDR3 DNA is TGTGCCAGTAGTATTCGTCGGGGGGTCGACGAGCAGTACTTC. It codes for CASSIRRGVDEQYF.

This chain joins TRBV7-2 and TRBJ1-4, with D possibly being TRBD1 (5 bases). Trimming shortened V by 10 bases and J by 5 bases, and 14 bases separated the two germline ends. The CDR3 runs to 13 residues. Germline values: CDR1 SGHTA, CDR2 FQGNSA. The CDR3 DNA reads TGTGCCACCGGGCGGGGCATCAATGAAAAACTGTTTTTT. Its protein is CATGRGINEKLFF.

The V call is TRBV20-1, the J call TRBJ2-1; D ambiguous. CDR1 and CDR2 (germline): DFQATT, SNEGSKA (reference sequence). The V end was cut by 3 bases, the J end by 10 bases, with 10 bases between. This CDR3 has 11 amino acids. The CDR3 is CSASPGLEQFF. DNA of the CDR3: TGCAGTGCTAGTCCCGGGCTCGAGCAGTTCTTC.

This rearrangement joins TRBV7-7 to TRBJ2-2; TRBD1 is a possible D gene (6 bases). The CDR3 loop spans 15 amino acids. The ends were cut back, 3 bases at V and 5 bases at J, with 13 bases in the middle. The germline V gene has CDR1 SSHAT and CDR2 FNYEAQ (reference sequence). The CDR3 DNA reads as TGTGCCAGCAGCTTGGGGACATCAAATACCGGGGAGCTGTTTTTT. It translates to CASSLGTSNTGELFF.

V usage is TRBV30 and J usage is TRBJ2-2; 8 bases are a match to TRBD1. From germline, CDR1 is GTSNPN and CDR2 SVGIG (reference sequence). The CDR3 is 15 residues long. With V trimmed by 0 bases and J by 9 bases, 9 bases remained unmatched. The CDR3 spells CAWSVKDRGVRELFF. Here the CDR3 DNA reads TGTGCCTGGAGTGTTAAAGACAGGGGTGTTAGGGAGCTGTTTTTT. The entire variable domain, with the rest obtained from reference TRBV30 and TRBJ2-2, is as follows: SQTIHQWPATLVQPVGSPLSLECTVEGTSNPNLYWYRQAAGRGLQLLFYSVGIGQISSEVPQNLSASRPQDRQFILSSKKLLLSDSGFYLCAWSVKDRGVRELFFGEGSRLTVL.

The sample holds a few counts of this clone. The chain recombines TRBV7-2 with TRBJ2-7, with D maybe TRBD2 (7 bases). Germline CDR1 SGHTA, CDR2 FQGNSA. The ends were cut back, 5 bases at V and 1 base at J, with 15 bases in the middle. The CDR3 spans 15 residues. The CDR3 DNA follows: TGTGCCAGCAGCGAACGAGGGGGGGATTCCTACGAGCAGTACTTC. Residues: CASSERGGDSYEQYF.

V usage is TRBV29-1 and J usage is TRBJ2-1; no clear D gene. V was cut by 2 bases and J by 6 bases, with 8 bases left in between. The germline V gene encodes CDR1 SQVTM and CDR2 ANQGSEA. The CDR3 spans 12 residues. The CDR3 protein is CSVESRANEQFF. The CDR3 DNA reads TGCAGCGTTGAATCAAGAGCCAATGAGCAGTTCTTC.

The chain links TRBV29-1 to TRBJ2-3; D is perhaps TRBD1 (5 bases). Germline V gene data show CDR1 as SQVTM and CDR2 as ANQGSEA. This CDR3 comprises 13 residues. The ends were cut back, 3 bases at V and 6 bases at J, with 13 bases in the middle. The CDR3 spells CSVDWSQGDTQYF. DNA of the CDR3: TGCAGCGTTGATTGGAGCCAGGGTGATACGCAGTATTTT.

This CDR3 is CASSLAASGGLETQYF. The CDR3 DNA sequence: TGTGCCAGCAGCTTGGCGGCTAGCGGGGGGCTTGAGACCCAGTACTTC. The chain has TRBV5-4 and TRBJ2-5; 11 nucleotides line up with TRBD2. V lost 0 bases and J lost 5; bases outside the gene matches: 6. Per germline, CDR1 SGHNT and CDR2 YYREEE (reference sequence). The CDR3 extends over 16 amino acids.

The chain links TRBV28 to TRBJ1-5; 7 nucleotides align to TRBD1. V shed 5 bases and J 6 bases; nucleotides not matched to a gene: 10. Germline V gives CDR1 MDHEN, CDR2 SYDVKM. This CDR3 spans 15 amino acids. The CDR3 here is CASSGELRGAQPQHF. CDR3 nucleotides: TGTGCCAGCAGTGGCGAACTCAGGGGGGCTCAGCCCCAGCATTTT.

This clone was observed once. The J gene is TRBJ1-5, the V gene TRBV18; tentative D call: TRBD1 (5 bases). CDR1 and CDR2 from the germline V gene are KGHSH and LQKENI. Between the trimmed V and J ends, which lost 3 bases and 5 bases, there was a span of 11 bases. The CDR3 covers 14 residues. CDR3 sequence reads: CASSPAQGDQPQHF. DNA of the CDR3: TGTGCCAGCTCACCGGCCCAGGGAGATCAGCCCCAGCATTTT.

Concerning this clone: Within the sample, other DNA sequences also encode this same CDR3. The chain employs TRBV18 and TRBJ1-1; D not resolved. The germline gives CDR1 KGHSH, CDR2 LQKENI. This CDR3 has 13 residues. Trimming took 2 bases from V and 0 from J, leaving 4 bases between them. CDR3: CASSPGLNTEAFF. CDR3 DNA sequence: TGTGCCAGCTCACCAGGCCTGAACACTGAAGCTTTCTTT.

The rearrangement joins TRBV29-1 to TRBJ2-1, with TRBD2 matching 11 bases. The CDR3 runs 16 residues. The germline gives CDR1 SQVTM, CDR2 ANQGSEA. The junction had 15 bases not matched to a gene; V was cut back by 6 bases and J by 8 bases. The CDR3 protein is CSVAGSGGAMVDEQFF. The CDR3 coding sequence is TGCAGCGTCGCGGGTAGCGGGGGGGCCATGGTCGATGAGCAGTTCTTC.

The CDR3 coding sequence is TGCGCCAGCAGGGCCGAATACACTGAAGCTTTCTTT. This sequence encodes CASRAEYTEAFF. The chain is built from TRBV10-2 and TRBJ1-1; no clear D. Trimming cost V 6 bases and J 3 bases, with 8 bases left between them. The germline V gene encodes CDR1 WSHSY and CDR2 SAAADI. This CDR3 has 12 amino acids.

This chain joins TRBV29-1 and TRBJ1-1; tentatively, D is TRBD1 (6 bases). V was cut by 7 bases and J by 6 bases, with 12 bases left in between. Germline V CDR1 and CDR2: SQVTM, ANQGSEA. There are 11 residues in the CDR3. CDR3 DNA: TGCAGCGCGGACAGAGTCCCTGAAGCTTTCTTT. Translating it yields CSADRVPEAFF. Full variable domain (missing parts from reference TRBV29-1 and TRBJ1-1): SAVISQKPSRDICQRGTSLTIQCQVDSQVTMMFWYRQQPGQSLTLIATANQGSEATYESGFVIDKFPISRPNLTFSTLTVSNMSPEDSSIYLCSADRVPEAFFGQGTRLTVV.

V usage is TRBV28 and J usage is TRBJ2-7, with D possibly matching TRBD1 (6 bases). There are 12 residues in the CDR3. With 10 bases removed from V and 4 bases from J, the gap between germline ends came to 14 bases. The germline CDR1 and CDR2 sequences are MDHEN and SYDVKM. The CDR3: CATGENWYEQYF. CDR3 nucleotide sequence: TGTGCCACAGGGGAAAATTGGTACGAGCAGTACTTC.

This clone was picked up one time. The chain carries TRBV18 and TRBJ1-1; possibly TRBD1 for D (5 bases). Germline V lookup: CDR1 KGHSH, CDR2 LQKENI. The ends were cut back, 0 bases at V and 5 bases at J, with 16 bases in the middle. The CDR3 covers 16 residues. This CDR3 is CASSPPGQGGWTEAFF. The DNA of the CDR3 is TGTGCCAGCTCACCACCAGGGCAGGGCGGTTGGACTGAAGCTTTCTTT.

The chain is built from TRBV4-1 and TRBJ2-3; D remains ambiguous. CDR1 is MGHRA, CDR2 YSYEKL, per germline. V lost 0 bases and J 2 bases, leaving 18 bases between the germline ends. This CDR3 comprises 18 residues. CDR3 residues: CASSQESERYGYTDTQYF. In DNA form, the CDR3 reads TGCGCCAGCAGCCAAGAGTCTGAGAGGTATGGGTACACAGATACGCAGTATTTT.

This rearrangement joins TRBV18 to TRBJ2-1; D uncertain. Trimming shortened V by 2 bases and J by 5 bases, and 7 bases separated the two germline ends. Germline CDR1 and CDR2: KGHSH and LQKENI. The CDR3 spans 13 residues. DNA of the CDR3: TGTGCCAGCTCACCAGGGCAGCACAATGAGCAGTTCTTC. This encodes CASSPGQHNEQFF.

V is TRBV9 and J is TRBJ2-5; D call uncertain. V shed 0 bases and J shed 0 bases, with 9 bases lying between them. This CDR3 region has 15 residues. Germline CDR1 reads SGDLS; CDR2 reads YYNGEE. The CDR3 DNA is TGTGCCAGCAGCGTAGCTCCCACCAACCAAGAGACCCAGTACTTC. It translates to CASSVAPTNQETQYF.

The table lists this clone with a count of one. The chain combines TRBV4-3 with TRBJ2-7, with 7 bases identical to TRBD1. Germline loops: CDR1 LGHNA, CDR2 YSLEER. The CDR3 has 14 residues. J lost 3 bases, V lost 1 base, and 3 bases had no gene match. The CDR3: CASSQGRQGYEQYF. For the CDR3, the DNA is TGCGCCAGCAGCCAAGGCCGACAGGGCTACGAGCAGTACTTC.

The chain uses TRBV12-2 and TRBJ2-7; the D call in the table, TRBD1, was not verified against the DNA. TRBV12-2 is assigned pseudogene status. The CDR3 contains 14 residues. Written as DNA, the CDR3 is TGTGCAAGTCGCCTAATGGACAGCCCCTACGAGCAGTACTTC. It encodes CASRLMDSPYEQYF.

This clone was detected once. The chain recombines TRBV9 with TRBJ1-2, with D hard to call. CDR1 is SGDLS and CDR2 is YYNGEE in the germline V gene. This CDR3 is built from 14 residues. V lost 0 bases to trimming and J lost 4 bases, with 10 bases between them. The chain's CDR3 is CASSVEGSSYGYTF. Here the CDR3 DNA reads TGTGCCAGCAGCGTAGAAGGGAGTTCCTATGGCTACACCTTC.

The V call is TRBV28, the J call TRBJ2-1, with 13 bases aligning to TRBD2. V shed 6 bases, J shed 3 bases, and the junction held 8 bases outside the gene matches. Germline CDR1 reads MDHEN; CDR2 reads SYDVKM. The CDR3 is 17 residues long. Here the CDR3 DNA reads TGTGCCAGCAGGGGGGAGACTAGCGGGAGGATCTACAATGAGCAGTTCTTC. It translates to CASRGETSGRIYNEQFF.

This chain uses TRBV7-2 with TRBJ1-1; the D gene is possibly TRBD1 (6 bases). V was pared by 7 bases and J by 1 base, with 13 bases between. The CDR3 loop spans 14 amino acids. Looked up from germline, CDR1 is SGHTA and CDR2 is FQGNSA. The CDR3 region has the DNA TGTGCCAGCACCCGACAGGCGGGGAACACTGAAGCTTTCTTT. Protein product: CASTRQAGNTEAFF.

The chain is built from TRBV15 and TRBJ1-3, with TRBD1 matching over 8 bases. CDR3 length: 14 amino acids. With V trimmed by 9 bases and J by 0 bases, 4 bases remained unmatched. Per germline, CDR1 LNHNV and CDR2 YYDKDF (reference sequence). In DNA form, the CDR3 reads TGTGCCACAGGGACAGGCCTCTCTGGAAACACCATATATTTT. Its translation is CATGTGLSGNTIYF.

The chain uses TRBV5-4 and TRBJ2-7; tentative D call: TRBD1 (6 bases). Trimming stripped 5 bases from V and 2 bases from J, with 14 bases between. The CDR3 covers 14 residues. CDR1 and CDR2 (germline): SGHNT, YYREEE (reference sequence). As DNA, the CDR3 is TGTGCCAGCAGTAGGGGGTCTGATACCTACGAGCAGTACTTC. Its protein is CASSRGSDTYEQYF.